The clone carrying this TCR beta chain showed up just a few times. Its antigen is unknown. This entry belongs to a study of T cell repertoires in cytomegalovirus infection. Study-level background: From public TCR beta signatures came an indication of both CMV infection and matching HLA type.

Study observations and caveats: Cumulative public TCR beta family frequency identified CMV carriers with the relevant HLA. Ex vivo responses were dominated by HLA-C-restricted CMV-specific TCR beta clonotypes.

MiXCR was run by TCRdb on the reads, yielding one entry per CDR3 protein. The sample lists around 180,000 distinct CDR3 sequences; roughly 27% were seen once. This receptor was obtained from a human donor in good health (CMV status not recorded). Some clones in this sample may be carry-over from other donors' samples. Specimen: PBMCs.

As DNA, the CDR3 is TGTGCCAGCAGCCTCCCTAGACAGGGGGGAAGGGGGAACACTGAAGCTTTCTTT. The encoded protein is CASSLPRQGGRGNTEAFF. The J gene is TRBJ1-1, the V gene TRBV7-6; 9 bases agree with TRBD1. J lost 1 base, V lost 5 bases, and 14 bases had no gene match. Germline CDR1 and CDR2: SGHVS and FNYEAQ. This CDR3 is built from 18 residues. The full variable domain, its missing parts supplied by reference TRBV7-6 and TRBJ1-1, is GAGVSQSPRYKVTKRGQDVALRCDPISGHVSLYWYRQALGQGPEFLTYFNYEAQQDKSGLPNDRFSAERPEGSISTLTIQRTEQRDSAMYRCASSLPRQGGRGNTEAFFGQGTRLTVV.